This TCR beta chain stems from a study of blood T cell repertoires in COVID-19. The repertoire was sequenced with immunoSEQ multiplex PCR; TCRdb's copy has only in-frame clones and lacks some. Among 30,000 to 45,000 clones listed, approximately 90% were seen once. The germline gives CDR1 MDHEN, CDR2 SYDVKM. The CDR3 is 19 amino acids. Losses at the gene ends were 1 base for V and 0 bases for J; bases not matched to a gene: 11. Sequencing was performed on peripheral blood. The rearrangement uses TRBV28 and TRBJ2-7, with 11 nucleotides matching TRBD2. The receptor was derived from a man between 70 and 80 years old with active COVID-19. The CDR3 here is CASSLSRTSGRSPSYEQYF. CDR3 coding DNA: TGTGCCAGCAGTTTATCCCGGACTAGCGGGCGATCCCCCTCCTACGAGCAGTACTTC.